This T cell receptor (beta chain) was documented in a study of blood T cell repertoires in COVID-19. The study drew participants aged about 18 to 89 years from around 24 US areas. The protocol was immunoSEQ multiplex PCR, while the TCRdb copy is restricted to in-frame clones and leaves out a portion. The sample contains 200,000 to 300,000 clones, approximately 88% of which appear only once. Germline V gene sequence: CDR1 SGHRS, CDR2 YFSETQ. The V segment lost 3 bases and the J segment 0 bases; nucleotides outside the gene matches: 5. The CDR3 runs to 16 residues. This chain joins TRBV5-1 and TRBJ2-1, with 8 bases matching TRBD1. Material for sequencing was PBMCs or T cells enriched from blood (not recorded which). This receptor was taken from a woman younger than 45 with acute COVID-19. CDR3 sequence (DNA): TGCGCCAGCAGCTGGAGAGACAGGGGCTCCTACAATGAGCAGTTCTTC. Translation gives CASSWRDRGSYNEQFF.